These 29 T cell receptor beta chains came from one sample sequenced in a study of shared clonotypes between healthy human individuals. Naive CD8 cells lacked CD45RO and underwent positive selection for CCR7, leaving out terminally differentiated effector memory CD45RA+ cells. Using immunoSEQ multiplex PCR, the repertoire was profiled, and TCRdb retains in-frame clones only, with some absent. The data contain about 1,800,000 clones, about 95% of them singletons. Sequencing was performed on naive CD8+ T cells sorted from blood. The origin of the receptors is a man between 18 and 29 years old in good health.

Remarks on this clone: The same CDR3 can be traced to other DNA sequences in this sample. The V call is TRBV5-1, the J call TRBJ2-7; D is perhaps TRBD2 (5 bases). This CDR3 is built from 13 residues. Trimming pared 0 bases from V and 3 bases from J, leaving 7 bases between. The germline gives CDR1 SGHRS, CDR2 YFSETQ. The CDR3 reads CASSLDGLYEQYF. CDR3 in DNA: TGCGCCAGCAGCTTGGACGGACTCTACGAGCAGTACTTC.

For the CDR3, the DNA is TGCGCCAGCAGCTATCGGACGGGCATGAACACTGAAGCTTTCTTT. It encodes CASSYRTGMNTEAFF. This chain uses TRBV4-1 with TRBJ1-1; D is undetermined. Trimming removed 5 bases at V and 0 bases at J, with 13 bases between. The CDR3 length is 15 residues. Germline lookup yields CDR1 MGHRA and CDR2 YSYEKL.

Of note for this clone: Additional DNA sequences in this sample encode the identical CDR3. The chain uses TRBV9 and TRBJ1-3; D unclear. V lost 2 bases, J lost 2 bases, and 2 bases lay in between. This CDR3 region has 12 residues. Germline V gene sequence: CDR1 SGDLS, CDR2 YYNGEE. The DNA of the CDR3 is TGTGCCAGCAGCGTGCCTGGAAACACCATATATTTT. Its translation is CASSVPGNTIYF.

This sequence joins TRBV9 and TRBJ1-1, with no clear D. The germline gives CDR1 SGDLS, CDR2 YYNGEE. The V and J ends lost 0 bases and 10 bases respectively, with 19 bases between them. This CDR3 spans 15 amino acids. The CDR3 bases are TGTGCCAGCAGCGTAGTTTTGGCGCCATCCGGCGGAGCTTTCTTT. Protein sequence: CASSVVLAPSGGAFF.

The J gene is TRBJ2-3, the V gene TRBV10-1; D might be TRBD2 (6 bases). The germline V gene encodes CDR1 WNHNN and CDR2 SYGVQD (reference sequence). The CDR3 has 14 amino acids. Trimming removed 7 bases from V and 0 bases from J, with 11 bases in between. The CDR3 reads CASNPGVSTDTQYF. In DNA, the CDR3 is TGCGCCAGCAATCCGGGAGTCAGCACAGATACGCAGTATTTT.

This clone occurred a few times. The chain recombines TRBV29-1 with TRBJ1-1; D is ambiguous. CDR1 and CDR2 (germline): SQVTM, ANQGSEA. This CDR3 has 14 amino acids. V was pared by 0 bases and J by 1 base, with 9 bases between. Written as DNA, the CDR3 is TGCAGCGTTGAAGATCAACACGAGAACACTGAAGCTTTCTTT. The encoded protein is CSVEDQHENTEAFF. Supplemented by reference TRBV29-1 and TRBJ1-1, the full variable domain reads SAVISQKPSRDICQRGTSLTIQCQVDSQVTMMFWYRQQPGQSLTLIATANQGSEATYESGFVIDKFPISRPNLTFSTLTVSNMSPEDSSIYLCSVEDQHENTEAFFGQGTRLTVV.

CDR3 sequence: CASSRGPEQFF. CDR3 DNA: TGTGCCAGCAGTCGGGGACCCGAGCAGTTCTTC. The V and J genes are TRBV28 and TRBJ2-1; D assignment may be TRBD1 or TRBD2 (5 bases each). This CDR3 comprises 11 residues. The germline V gene has CDR1 MDHEN and CDR2 SYDVKM. V was shortened by 5 bases and J by 10 bases, with 9 bases between the two germline ends. Using reference TRBV28 and TRBJ2-1 for the parts outside the CDR3, the full variable domain is DVKVTQSSRYLVKRTGEKVFLECVQDMDHENMFWYRQDPGLGLRLIYFSYDVKMKEKGDIPEGYSVSREKKERFSLILESASTNQTSMYLCASSRGPEQFFGPGTRLTVL.

The genes are TRBV2 and TRBJ2-7; 11 nucleotides align to TRBD2. The CDR3 has 16 residues. J gave up 4 bases and V 7 bases, and 12 bases lay outside the gene matches. The V gene's germline CDR1 is SNHLY and CDR2 FYNNEI. CDR3 in amino acids: CASMGGLLAGVYEQYF. CDR3 nucleotide sequence: TGTGCCAGCATGGGGGGCTTACTAGCGGGAGTATACGAGCAGTACTTC.

This rearrangement joins TRBV6-1 to TRBJ2-7, with 8 bases fitting TRBD1. CDR3 length: 14 amino acids. Germline V lookup: CDR1 MNHNS, CDR2 SASEGT. V shed 3 bases, J shed 1 base, and the junction held 2 bases outside the gene matches. The chain's CDR3 is CASSEDRDSYEQYF. For the CDR3, the DNA is TGTGCCAGCAGTGAGGACAGGGATTCCTACGAGCAGTACTTC.

The chain recombines TRBV19 with TRBJ1-1; 7 nucleotides agree with TRBD1. Trimming removed 1 base from V and 1 base from J; junction bases left unmatched: 9. The CDR3 covers 17 residues. The germline CDR1 and CDR2 sequences are LNHDA and SQIVND (reference sequence). The CDR3 DNA reads TGTGCCAGTAGTATAGTGACTCAATGGACAGGGAACACTGAAGCTTTCTTT. It yields the protein CASSIVTQWTGNTEAFF.

This sequence joins TRBV5-6 and TRBJ2-3; TRBD2 agrees at 11 bases. The germline V gene encodes CDR1 SGHDT and CDR2 YYEEEE. V shed 4 bases, J shed 2 bases, and the junction held 12 bases outside the gene matches. The CDR3 length is 18 residues. CDR3 region: CASSRDLAGGPATDTQYF. DNA of the CDR3: TGTGCCAGCAGCCGAGATCTAGCGGGAGGACCGGCCACAGATACGCAGTATTTT.

V usage is TRBV5-1 and J usage is TRBJ2-2; 9 bases are shared with TRBD2. Trimming took 0 bases from V and 5 from J; bases not matched to a gene: 2. CDR3 size: 15 residues. Germline assignment: CDR1 SGHRS and CDR2 YFSETQ. CDR3 sequence: CASSLVTSGTGELFF. The CDR3 DNA reads as TGCGCCAGCAGCTTGGTTACTAGCGGGACCGGGGAGCTGTTTTTT.

The genes are TRBV19 and TRBJ2-7; 8 nucleotides align to TRBD1. The trim removed 5 bases at V and 5 bases at J, leaving 8 bases unmatched. Per the germline V gene, CDR1 is LNHDA and CDR2 is SQIVND (reference sequence). This CDR3 has 14 residues. Here the CDR3 reads CASSPGQGSNEQYF. CDR3 nucleotide sequence: TGTGCCAGTAGTCCTGGACAGGGTTCCAACGAGCAGTACTTC.

A word on this clone: Other DNA sequences in this sample translate to the same CDR3. The chain employs TRBV6-5 and TRBJ2-7, with a weak D call TRBD2 (6 bases). The length of the CDR3 is 14 residues. V shed 0 bases and J shed 3 bases, with 9 bases lying between them. Germline CDR1 MNHEY, CDR2 SVGAGI. The CDR3 DNA reads TGTGCCAGCAGTTACTCAGGGGACTTCTACGAGCAGTACTTC. This gives the protein CASSYSGDFYEQYF.

This chain uses TRBV4-3 with TRBJ1-6; TRBD1 matches 12 bases. This CDR3 comprises 15 residues. V was pared by 4 bases and J by 9 bases, with 4 bases of the junction left unmatched. Germline loops: CDR1 LGHNA, CDR2 YSLEER. The CDR3 loop reads CASSLGTGGGSPLHF. As DNA, the CDR3 is TGCGCCAGCAGCCTTGGGACAGGGGGCGGTTCACCCCTCCACTTT.

Notes on this clone: This same CDR3 is encoded by further DNA sequences in the sample. The chain links TRBV27 to TRBJ2-3; D is unresolved. Germline CDR1 reads MNHEY; CDR2 reads SMNVEV (reference sequence). The CDR3 consists of 11 residues. Trimming cost V 10 bases and J 4 bases, with 9 bases left between them. The CDR3 loop reads CATRYADTQYF. The CDR3, as DNA: TGTGCCACCCGTTACGCAGATACGCAGTATTTT.

V is TRBV21-1 and J is TRBJ2-2; TRBD2 is taken as the D call from the table, unchecked against the DNA. TRBV21-1 is marked as a pseudogene. The CDR3 loop spans 18 amino acids. CDR3 protein: CASSLGRGNTPGCGELFF. CDR3 coding DNA: TGTGCCAGCAGCCTAGGGAGGGGAAACACGCCGGGGTGCGGGGAGCTGTTTTTT.

The chain couples TRBV2 to TRBJ2-1; either TRBD1 or TRBD2 may supply D (5 bases each). Germline V gene sequence: CDR1 SNHLY, CDR2 FYNNEI. The V and J ends lost 7 bases and 4 bases respectively, with 11 bases between them. The CDR3 covers 13 residues. The CDR3 region is CASNGAGYNEQFF. In DNA form, the CDR3 reads TGTGCCAGCAACGGGGCAGGTTACAATGAGCAGTTCTTC.

The genes are TRBV6-5 and TRBJ2-2; TRBD1 matches at 9 bases. Germline CDR1 MNHEY, CDR2 SVGAGI. The trim removed 4 bases at V and 6 bases at J, leaving 3 bases unmatched. CDR3 length equals 14 residues. The DNA of the CDR3 is TGTGCCAGCAGTTCGGGACAGGGCGCCGGGGAGCTGTTTTTT. It translates to CASSSGQGAGELFF.

The genes are TRBV5-5 and TRBJ1-1, with no clear D. V was trimmed by 2 bases and J by 3 bases, leaving 11 bases between them. From germline, CDR1 is SGHKS and CDR2 YYEKEE (reference sequence). The CDR3 spans 14 residues. In DNA form, the CDR3 reads TGTGCCAGCAGCTTTTTTTTAGTGGACACTGAAGCTTTCTTT. Translating gives CASSFFLVDTEAFF.

About this clone itself: Additional DNA sequences in this sample encode the identical CDR3. The chain carries TRBV27 and TRBJ2-7, with TRBD2 matching 10 bases. This CDR3 is 14 amino acids long. Germline V gene lookup returns CDR1 MNHEY and CDR2 SMNVEV (reference sequence). The trim removed 5 bases at V and 4 bases at J, leaving 5 bases unmatched. CDR3 loop: CASSLAGVSYEQYF. The CDR3 DNA reads as TGTGCCAGCAGTCTAGCGGGGGTGAGTTACGAGCAGTACTTC.

For this clone: The sample has other DNA sequences that encode this CDR3 too. The chain links TRBV27 to TRBJ1-2; D may be TRBD1 (5 bases). V lost 2 bases to trimming and J lost 7 bases, with 14 bases between them. In germline, CDR1 is MNHEY, CDR2 SMNVEV (reference sequence). The CDR3 totals 14 residues. The CDR3 DNA follows: TGTGCCAGCAGTTTACAGGGAGCCGGAGGTGGCTACACCTTC. Protein sequence: CASSLQGAGGGYTF.

The rearrangement uses TRBV18 and TRBJ2-5; 8 bases agree with TRBD2. This CDR3 contains 17 residues. The J segment lost 4 bases and the V segment lost 6 bases, leaving 16 bases of the junction unmatched. Germline lookup yields CDR1 KGHSH and CDR2 LQKENI. The CDR3 spells CASSTPGGSPYRETQYF. CDR3 DNA: TGTGCCAGCTCCACCCCGGGAGGGAGTCCCTATCGAGAGACCCAGTACTTC.

This chain links TRBV2 with TRBJ2-6; no definite D call. V shed 4 bases and J shed 0 bases, with 13 bases lying between them. The CDR3 runs to 17 residues. Germline V CDR1 and CDR2: SNHLY, FYNNEI. The CDR3 reads CASSGPGHNSGANVLTF. The CDR3 DNA is TGTGCCAGCAGTGGACCGGGCCACAACTCTGGGGCCAACGTCCTGACTTTC.

On this clone itself: Other nucleotide sequences in the sample specify the same CDR3. The CDR3 sequence is CASSYSLGTYNEQFF. For the CDR3, the DNA is TGTGCCAGCAGTTACTCTCTGGGAACCTACAATGAGCAGTTCTTC. The V and J genes are TRBV6-5 and TRBJ2-1; no clear D gene. This CDR3 has 15 amino acids. V gave up 0 bases and J gave up 2 bases, with 8 bases separating them. In germline, CDR1 is MNHEY, CDR2 SVGAGI.

Comments on this clone: The identical CDR3 is also encoded by other nucleotide sequences in the sample. The chain uses TRBV5-6 and TRBJ1-1; D call uncertain. Deletions cut 1 base from V and 1 base from J, with 5 bases between. CDR3 length equals 13 residues. From germline, CDR1 is SGHDT and CDR2 YYEEEE. The CDR3, as DNA: TGTGCCAGCAGCTTGCGGGAGAACACTGAAGCTTTCTTT. It encodes CASSLRENTEAFF. The complete variable domain, with remaining parts taken from reference TRBV5-6 and TRBJ1-1, reads DAGVTQSPTHLIKTRGQQVTLRCSPKSGHDTVSWYQQALGQGPQFIFQYYEEEERQRGNFPDRFSGHQFPNYSSELNVNALLLGDSALYLCASSLRENTEAFFGQGTRLTVV.

The gene calls are TRBV6-5 and TRBJ1-2; perhaps TRBD1 as D (5 bases). Per germline, CDR1 MNHEY and CDR2 SVGAGI. Trimming took off 0 bases at V and 7 bases at J, with 15 bases between the two ends. There are 15 residues in the CDR3. DNA of the CDR3: TGTGCCAGCAGTTACTCATCGACAGCAGAGGTTGGCTACACCTTC. It translates to CASSYSSTAEVGYTF.

The V gene is TRBV2, the J gene TRBJ2-3; D may be TRBD1 (5 bases). The CDR3 extends over 16 amino acids. The V end was cut by 4 bases, the J end by 0 bases, with 14 bases between. Germline CDR1 reads SNHLY; CDR2 reads FYNNEI. DNA for the CDR3: TGTGCCAGCAGTGGAGACCCAGGGCTTAGCACAGATACGCAGTATTTT. Translation gives CASSGDPGLSTDTQYF.

The chain links TRBV13 to TRBJ2-1; D call uncertain. The CDR3 has 14 amino acids. The V gene's germline CDR1 is PRHDT and CDR2 FYEKMQ (reference sequence). The V end lost 1 base, the J end lost 4 bases, and 8 bases lay between the germline ends. This chain's CDR3 is CASSLDGLYNEQFF. In DNA form, the CDR3 reads TGTGCCAGCAGCTTAGATGGCCTTTACAATGAGCAGTTCTTC.